This T cell receptor beta chain emerged from a study of OX40 agonist ivuxolimab in advanced cancers. Study details: The patients' treatment was ivuxolimab, an agonistic anti-OX40 (CD134) antibody. A partial response was reached by three patients: one with hepatocellular carcinoma and two with cutaneous melanoma.

V was clipped by 1 base and J by 2 bases, with 16 bases between them. The CDR3 totals 17 residues. Germline values: CDR1 SGHKS, CDR2 YYEKEE (reference sequence). Some clones are missing from TCRdb's copy, which holds only in-frame ones; the method was immunoSEQ multiplex PCR. The sample lists tens of thousands of clones, around 93% occurring once. Cycle 7 day 1, cycle 4 day 1, and baseline were the timepoints at which blood was sampled. Of note for this clone: Its antigen is as yet unknown.

Regarding the study as a whole: Specificity for antigen went undetermined in the expanded peripheral T cells.

This chain uses TRBV5-5 with TRBJ1-5, with D hard to call. The specimen was CD4+ or CD8+ T cells sorted from blood, collected in a trial of the OX40 agonist ivuxolimab. This sequence originates from an adult with an advanced solid tumor such as melanoma, head and neck, liver or kidney cancer. The CDR3 here is CASSLRPDIGGNQPQHF. For the CDR3, the DNA is TGTGCCAGCAGCTTGCGACCTGACATTGGTGGCAATCAGCCCCAGCATTTT. Full variable domain (rest looked up from reference TRBV5-5 and TRBJ1-5): DAGVTQSPTHLIKTRGQQVTLRCSPISGHKSVSWYQQVLGQGPQFIFQYYEKEERGRGNFPDRFSARQFPNYSSELNVNALLLGDSALYLCASSLRPDIGGNQPQHFGDGTRLSIL.